In its sample, the clone carrying this T cell receptor (beta chain) was seen once. The antigen remains unidentified. Produced via immunoSEQ multiplex PCR; TCRdb's table is partial and in-frame only. The sample shows tens of thousands of clones, approximately 81% of them seen only once. This specimen belongs to a study of OX40 agonist ivuxolimab in advanced cancers. For the study at large: About 44% of patients had received prior checkpoint inhibitor therapy.

The V gene end was trimmed by 7 bases and the J gene end by 3 bases; junction bases not matched to a gene: 13. Germline V gives CDR1 LNHDA, CDR2 SQIVND (reference sequence). The CDR3 consists of 16 residues. General study results and limits: Normalized T-cell clonal expansion was also low in some nonresponders.

This chain links TRBV19 with TRBJ1-2; 8 bases fit TRBD1. The sequencing here drew on CD4+ or CD8+ T cells sorted from blood, taken in a trial of the OX40 agonist ivuxolimab. This receptor was obtained from an adult with an advanced solid tumor such as melanoma, head and neck, liver or kidney cancer. The CDR3 here is CASTLDRAGGYYGYTF. CDR3 DNA sequence: TGTGCCAGTACCCTGGACAGGGCAGGGGGGTACTATGGCTACACCTTC.